This TCR beta chain originates from a study of blood T cell repertoires in COVID-19. For the study at large: Acute and convalescent COVID-19 specimens originated in the United States, Italy and Spain.

The repertoire was sequenced with immunoSEQ multiplex PCR; TCRdb's copy has only in-frame clones and lacks some. The sample includes about 140,000 clones, about 74% of them seen just once. Material for sequencing was peripheral blood. The sequence derives from a man aged 45-65 years with acute or convalescent COVID-19.

Here the CDR3 DNA reads TGTGCCAGTAGGGGACCGGGAGCAGTAGGGAATTCACCCCTCCACTTT. Encoded protein: CASRGPGAVGNSPLHF. The chain combines TRBV19 with TRBJ1-6, with D tentatively TRBD1 (5 bases). V lost 6 bases and J lost 7, with 19 bases in between. The CDR3 is made up of 16 amino acids. CDR1 is LNHDA, CDR2 SQIVND, per germline (reference sequence).